This passage covers 19 T cell receptor beta chains from one sample sequenced in a study of blood T cell repertoires in COVID-19. Profiling relied on immunoSEQ multiplex PCR, and the TCRdb table lists in-frame clones only, not all of them. The sample carries about 210,000 clones, 81% recorded once. The sequenced sample was PBMCs or T cells enriched from blood (not recorded which). The receptor source for this set is a woman aged 45-65 years with acute COVID-19.

The chain joins TRBV19 to TRBJ1-2, with TRBD1 matching over 9 bases. CDR3 length: 12 residues. The germline CDR1 and CDR2 sequences are LNHDA and SQIVND (reference sequence). The V gene end was trimmed by 4 bases and the J gene end by 8 bases; junction bases not matched to a gene: 2. The CDR3 spells CASSNRGQGYTF. The CDR3 DNA reads TGTGCCAGTAGTAACAGGGGGCAGGGCTACACCTTC.

As DNA, the CDR3 is TGTGCCAGCAGTTACTCAGGCGGGCCCTACAATGAGCAGTTCTTC. Its translation: CASSYSGGPYNEQFF. This chain connects TRBV6-2 or TRBV6-3 to TRBJ2-1, with D possibly TRBD2 on 5 matching bases. In germline, CDR1 is MNHEY, CDR2 SVGEGT. The CDR3 runs to 15 residues. V lost 0 bases and J 2 bases, leaving 8 bases between the germline ends.

The chain carries TRBV7-6 and TRBJ2-6; weak D call: TRBD1 (6 bases). This CDR3 is built from 16 residues. With 1 base removed from V and 0 bases from J, the gap between germline ends came to 7 bases. Germline V gene lookup returns CDR1 SGHVS and CDR2 FNYEAQ. This CDR3 reads CASSLEGGSGANVLTF. In nucleotides, the CDR3 is TGTGCCAGCAGCTTAGAAGGGGGCTCTGGGGCCAACGTCCTGACTTTC.

This chain connects TRBV9 to TRBJ2-7; the match to TRBD2 covers 8 bases. This CDR3 spans 15 amino acids. Germline V gives CDR1 SGDLS, CDR2 YYNGEE. J was trimmed by 4 bases and V by 0 bases; bases with no gene match: 6. The CDR3 DNA is TGTGCCAGCAGCGTAGACGTAGCGGGATTGTACGAGCAGTACTTC. Its translation is CASSVDVAGLYEQYF.

The rearrangement joins TRBV6-2 or TRBV6-3 to TRBJ1-1, with D possibly matching TRBD1 (6 bases). The germline CDR1 and CDR2 sequences are MNHEY and SVGEGT. The CDR3 covers 13 residues. V gave up 6 bases and J gave up 1 base, with 9 bases separating them. This CDR3 reads CASSKTGNTEAFF. The CDR3 nucleotides are TGTGCCAGCAGCAAGACAGGGAACACTGAAGCTTTCTTT.

The J gene is TRBJ2-2, the V gene TRBV2, with TRBD2 matching over 8 bases. The V and J ends lost 4 bases and 5 bases, in that order; junction bases with no gene match: 9. Per the germline V gene, CDR1 is SNHLY and CDR2 is FYNNEI. The CDR3 covers 16 residues. In DNA form, the CDR3 reads TGTGCCAGCAGTGTCCAAGCGGGGGCGAGAACCGGGGAGCTGTTTTTT. It specifies CASSVQAGARTGELFF.

This clone has just a few counts. The chain joins TRBV28 to TRBJ2-7, with 10 bases fitting TRBD1. Germline trimming cut 8 bases from V and 3 bases from J; bases unmatched to any gene: 10. The CDR3 is made up of 15 amino acids. In germline, CDR1 is MDHEN, CDR2 SYDVKM. The CDR3 is CASSSLTGGLYEQYF. The DNA for the CDR3 is TGTGCCAGCTCTTCTTTGACAGGGGGCCTCTACGAGCAGTACTTC.

In its sample, this clone was seen a few times. The V call is TRBV4-1, the J call TRBJ1-1, with TRBD1 as a possible D gene (5 bases). The V gene's germline CDR1 is MGHRA and CDR2 YSYEKL. The CDR3 runs to 15 residues. V was shortened by 0 bases and J by 4 bases, with 12 bases between the two germline ends. Here the CDR3 reads CASSQEKGYGTEAFF. CDR3 bases: TGCGCCAGCAGCCAAGAGAAGGGGTACGGCACTGAAGCTTTCTTT.

J is TRBJ2-1 and V is TRBV30; 12 bases map to TRBD2. There are 16 residues in the CDR3. Germline V gene lookup returns CDR1 GTSNPN and CDR2 SVGIG (reference sequence). V shed 3 bases, J shed 7 bases, and the junction held 10 bases outside the gene matches. The DNA for the CDR3 is TGTGCCTGGAGAGAAATGACTAGCGGGAGTTGGAATGAGCAGTTCTTC. It encodes CAWREMTSGSWNEQFF.

The chain carries TRBV5-1 and TRBJ1-4; 10 bases fit TRBD1. Germline lookup yields CDR1 SGHRS and CDR2 YFSETQ. V shed 8 bases, J shed 6 bases, and the junction held 1 base outside the gene matches. The CDR3 consists of 12 residues. The DNA of the CDR3 is TGCGCCAGTGGACAGGGGGATGAAAAACTGTTTTTT. It is translated as CASGQGDEKLFF.

The chain combines TRBV29-1 with TRBJ1-2; a weak D match, TRBD1 (6 bases). V gave up 6 bases and J gave up 4 bases, with 30 bases separating them. The CDR3 runs 18 residues. The germline gives CDR1 SQVTM, CDR2 ANQGSEA. The DNA for the CDR3 is TGCAGCGTAATCCCGGCGAACAGGGCCCCAGGTTTAGGCTATGGCTACACCTTC. Amino acid sequence: CSVIPANRAPGLGYGYTF.

This clone was detected once. This chain joins TRBV11-2 and TRBJ2-7; 7 positions agree with TRBD1. The CDR3 consists of 13 residues. Per germline, CDR1 SGHAT and CDR2 FQNNGV. The V and J ends lost 6 bases and 2 bases, in that order; junction bases with no gene match: 4. This chain's CDR3 is CASSPTGTYEQYF. CDR3 sequence (DNA): TGTGCCAGCAGTCCGACAGGGACCTACGAGCAGTACTTC.

The chain uses TRBV29-1 and TRBJ2-1; possible D gene TRBD1, 5 bases. The CDR3 consists of 12 residues. Trimming cost V 3 bases and J 10 bases, with 13 bases left between them. Germline values: CDR1 SQVTM, CDR2 ANQGSEA. This CDR3 reads CSVDTGRQEQFF. The CDR3 DNA sequence: TGCAGCGTTGACACAGGCCGTCAGGAGCAGTTCTTC.

The chain recombines TRBV4-1 with TRBJ1-5; TRBD1 is a possible D gene (6 bases). CDR3 length: 16 residues. V lost 4 bases and J lost 8, with 21 bases in between. The germline CDR1 and CDR2 sequences are MGHRA and YSYEKL. The chain's CDR3 is CASSPAGTPQREPQHF. The CDR3 region has the DNA TGCGCCAGCAGCCCCGCCGGGACACCTCAGAGGGAGCCCCAGCATTTT.

The chain carries TRBV28 and TRBJ1-4; D call uncertain. Per germline, CDR1 MDHEN and CDR2 SYDVKM. This CDR3 comprises 12 residues. The ends were cut back, 5 bases at V and 13 bases at J, with 14 bases in the middle. CDR3 sequence reads: CASSADVERLFF. The CDR3 nucleotides are TGTGCCAGCAGTGCTGATGTTGAGAGACTGTTTTTT.

This clone has only a few counts. This chain connects TRBV5-6 to TRBJ2-7; perhaps TRBD1 as D (6 bases). CDR3 length: 15 amino acids. Germline values: CDR1 SGHDT, CDR2 YYEEEE. Trimming took off 5 bases at V and 2 bases at J, with 17 bases between the two ends. CDR3 DNA: TGTGCCAGCAGTTCGCCCCGGGACATTACCTACGAGCAGTACTTC. Amino acid sequence: CASSSPRDITYEQYF.

V is TRBV28 and J is TRBJ1-5, with 7 nucleotides matching TRBD1. This CDR3 is built from 14 residues. The V gene's germline CDR1 is MDHEN and CDR2 SYDVKM. V trimming: 6 bases; J trimming: 4 bases; junction bases outside the gene matches: 6. The CDR3 DNA reads TGTGCCAGCAGGAGACAGGGCTTAAATCAGCCCCAGCATTTT. As protein: CASRRQGLNQPQHF.

This clone was picked up many times. The chain carries TRBV5-6 and TRBJ1-6; D is unclear. The CDR3 totals 12 residues. The V and J ends lost 2 bases and 8 bases respectively, with 5 bases between them. Germline V gives CDR1 SGHDT, CDR2 YYEEEE. CDR3 in amino acids: CASSFEDSPLHF. The DNA of the CDR3 is TGTGCCAGCAGCTTCGAGGATTCACCCCTCCACTTT.

The chain has TRBV5-8 and TRBJ2-3; D call uncertain. Germline values: CDR1 SGHTS, CDR2 YDEGEE. CDR3 length equals 14 residues. Between the trimmed V and J ends, which lost 2 bases and 0 bases, there was a span of 7 bases. The CDR3 region has the DNA TGTGCCAGCAGCTTCGCCAGAAGCACAGATACGCAGTATTTT. Protein product: CASSFARSTDTQYF. Drawing the rest from reference TRBV5-8 and TRBJ2-3, the complete variable domain is EAGVTQSPTHLIKTRGQQATLRCSPISGHTSVYWYQQALGLGLQFLLWYDEGEERNRGNFPPRFSGRQFPNYSSELNVNALELEDSALYLCASSFARSTDTQYFGPGTRLTVL.